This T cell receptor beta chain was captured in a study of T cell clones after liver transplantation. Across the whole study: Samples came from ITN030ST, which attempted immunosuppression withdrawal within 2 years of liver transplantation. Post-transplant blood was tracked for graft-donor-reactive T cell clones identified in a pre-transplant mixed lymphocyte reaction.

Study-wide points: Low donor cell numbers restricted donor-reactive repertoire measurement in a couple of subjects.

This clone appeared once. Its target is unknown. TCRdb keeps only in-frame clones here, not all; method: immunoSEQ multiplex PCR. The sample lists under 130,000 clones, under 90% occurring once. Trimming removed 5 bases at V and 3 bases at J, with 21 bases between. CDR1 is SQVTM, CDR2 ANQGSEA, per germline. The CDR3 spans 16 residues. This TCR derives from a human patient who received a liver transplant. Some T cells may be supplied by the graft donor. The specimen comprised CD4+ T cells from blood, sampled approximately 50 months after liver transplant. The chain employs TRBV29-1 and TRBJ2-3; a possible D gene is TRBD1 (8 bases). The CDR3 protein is CSVSPNRGGGTDTQYF. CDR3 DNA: TGCAGCGTTTCTCCCAACAGGGGGGGAGGGACAGATACGCAGTATTTT.